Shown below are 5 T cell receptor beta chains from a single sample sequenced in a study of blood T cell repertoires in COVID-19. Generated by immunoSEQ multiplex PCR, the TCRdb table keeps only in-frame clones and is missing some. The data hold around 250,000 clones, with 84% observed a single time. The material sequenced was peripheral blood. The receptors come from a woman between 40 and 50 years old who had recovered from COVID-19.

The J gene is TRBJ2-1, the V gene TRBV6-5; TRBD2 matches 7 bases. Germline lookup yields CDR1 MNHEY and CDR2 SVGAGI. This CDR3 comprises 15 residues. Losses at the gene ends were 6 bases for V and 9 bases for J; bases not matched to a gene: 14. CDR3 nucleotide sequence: TGTGCCAGCAGGGACCCGGGACTAATTATTAGTGAGCAGTTCTTC. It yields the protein CASRDPGLIISEQFF.

The CDR3 DNA sequence: TGTGCCATCAGTTCCCAGGGGACCAACACTGAAGCTTTCTTT. Translation: CAISSQGTNTEAFF. The chain links TRBV10-3 to TRBJ1-1; the D gene is possibly TRBD1 (6 bases). This CDR3 comprises 14 residues. Germline V gives CDR1 ENHRY, CDR2 SYGVKD. V lost 5 bases, J lost 2 bases, and 12 bases lay in between.

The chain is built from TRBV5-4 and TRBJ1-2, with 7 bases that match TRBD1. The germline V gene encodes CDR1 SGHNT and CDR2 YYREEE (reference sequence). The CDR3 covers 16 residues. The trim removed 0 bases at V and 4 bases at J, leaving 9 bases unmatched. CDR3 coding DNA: TGTGCCAGCAGCTTGGCCAGGGGGGAACGCGGCTATGGCTACACCTTC. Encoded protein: CASSLARGERGYGYTF.

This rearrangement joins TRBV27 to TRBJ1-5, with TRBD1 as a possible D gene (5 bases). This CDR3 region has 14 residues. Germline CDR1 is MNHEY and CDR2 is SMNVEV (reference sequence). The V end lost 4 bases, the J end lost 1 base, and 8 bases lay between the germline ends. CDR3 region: CASSWGGSNQPQHF. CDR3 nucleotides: TGTGCCAGCAGTTGGGGGGGAAGCAATCAGCCCCAGCATTTT.

CDR3 sequence (DNA): TGCGCCAGCAGCTTGATCTCGGGACACGTAATCCAGAACACTGAAGCTTTCTTT. Its translation: CASSLISGHVIQNTEAFF. V and J are TRBV5-1 and TRBJ1-1; TRBD1 is a possible D gene (6 bases). CDR1 and CDR2 from the germline V gene are SGHRS and YFSETQ. V was trimmed by 1 base and J by 1 base, leaving 20 bases between them. This CDR3 is built from 18 residues. Combining the CDR3 with reference TRBV5-1 and TRBJ1-1 gives the whole variable domain KAGVTQTPRYLIKTRGQQVTLSCSPISGHRSVSWYQQTPGQGLQFLFEYFSETQRNKGNFPGRFSGRQFSNSRSEMNVSTLELGDSALYLCASSLISGHVIQNTEAFFGQGTRLTVV.